Sequencing of this T cell receptor beta chain was carried out in a study of T-cell memory formation after mild COVID-19. Study-wide results and limits: While clones contracting from day 15 to 85 were balanced between CD4 and CD8, later expanders leaned CD4+. Specificity for SARS-CoV-2 was not confirmed among the second-wave clones peaking on day 37.

This clonotype was found many times. Its antigen remains unidentified. TCRdb itself ran the 5' RACE reads through MiXCR, one entry per CDR3 protein. Among roughly 200,000 distinct CDR3 sequences, about 18% were seen once, and the ten largest hold 2% to 3%. This CDR3 has 12 amino acids. CDR1 is SEHNR and CDR2 is FQNEAQ in the germline V gene (reference sequence). The V end lost 4 bases, the J end lost 6 bases, and 8 bases lay between the germline ends. The sample was PBMCs or a T cell subset sorted from them (not recorded which). The J gene is TRBJ2-3, the V gene TRBV7-9; D not resolved. This receptor was taken from an adult woman who had mild COVID-19 (a few samples of this study predate the infection). Cell type and time point are not known. CDR3 region: CASSSTADTQYF. In DNA form, the CDR3 reads TGTGCCAGCAGCTCGACTGCGGATACGCAGTATTTT.